These 23 T cell receptor beta chains were all obtained from the same sample, sequenced in a study of T cell repertoires in cytomegalovirus infection. TCRdb re-called the reads with MiXCR, one entry per CDR3 protein. The data hold over 200,000 distinct CDR3 sequences, with roughly 13% observed a single time. Sequencing was carried out using PBMCs. All receptors come from a human donor in good health (CMV status not recorded). Some clones in this sample may be carry-over from other donors' samples.

This clonotype was recorded at least ten times. The J gene is TRBJ2-7, the V gene TRBV24-1, with 8 bases identical to TRBD1. In germline, CDR1 is KGHDR, CDR2 SFDVKD. This CDR3 has 14 residues. V gave up 6 bases and J gave up 1 base; unmatched junction bases: 4. The CDR3 here is CATSFGQGSYEQYF. The CDR3 DNA follows: TGTGCCACCAGTTTTGGACAGGGATCCTACGAGCAGTACTTC.

This clonotype was counted many times. The chain uses TRBV20-1 and TRBJ1-6; TRBD1 matches at 7 bases. CDR1 and CDR2 from the germline V gene are DFQATT and SNEGSKA (reference sequence). V was clipped by 3 bases and J by 7 bases; unmatched bases: 9. CDR3 size: 15 residues. The DNA for the CDR3 is TGCAGTGCTAGCAACCCGACAGGGACGAATTCACCCCTCCACTTT. Protein: CSASNPTGTNSPLHF.

This clonotype was seen only a few times. The chain couples TRBV9 to TRBJ2-1; maybe TRBD1 (6 bases). CDR1 and CDR2 from the germline V gene are SGDLS and YYNGEE. The V end lost 0 bases, the J end lost 4 bases, and 8 bases lay between the germline ends. This CDR3 has 14 residues. CDR3 sequence reads: CASSVDQGYNEQFF. The CDR3 region has the DNA TGTGCCAGCAGCGTAGATCAGGGGTACAATGAGCAGTTCTTC.

This clonotype appeared many times. The chain carries TRBV11-2 and TRBJ2-3, with 7 bases lining up with TRBD2. CDR3 length equals 15 residues. V was pared by 5 bases and J by 3 bases, with 8 bases of the junction left unmatched. Germline CDR1 is SGHAT and CDR2 is FQNNGV. CDR3 loop: CASSQRGVRTDTQYF. The CDR3 DNA reads as TGTGCCAGCAGCCAACGGGGGGTTCGTACAGATACGCAGTATTTT.

This clonotype was counted at least ten times. For the CDR3, the DNA is TGCGCCAGCAGCCAGGGGACAGGGGGATTGAACACTGAAGCTTTCTTT. It encodes CASSQGTGGLNTEAFF. The V gene is TRBV4-1, the J gene TRBJ1-1, with TRBD1 matching 11 bases. This CDR3 is built from 16 residues. The V gene's germline CDR1 is MGHRA and CDR2 YSYEKL. V lost 3 bases and J lost 0; bases outside the gene matches: 3.

At least ten counts were recorded for this clonotype. This chain joins TRBV6-2 or TRBV6-3 and TRBJ1-5; 8 bases agree with TRBD1. CDR1 is MNHEY, CDR2 SVGEGT, per germline. This CDR3 spans 15 amino acids. The trim removed 5 bases at V and 7 bases at J, leaving 10 bases unmatched. As DNA, the CDR3 is TGTGCCAGCAGTAACGGACAGGGATCGGCGCAGCCCCAGCATTTT. This translates into CASSNGQGSAQPQHF.

This clonotype occurred a few times. The rearrangement links TRBV28 to TRBJ1-6; D possibly corresponds to TRBD1 (5 bases). Looked up from germline, CDR1 is MDHEN and CDR2 is SYDVKM. Trimming shortened V by 5 bases and J by 7 bases, and 15 bases separated the two germline ends. CDR3 length equals 15 residues. Here the CDR3 reads CASSPPGPVNSPLHF. In nucleotides, the CDR3 is TGTGCCAGCAGTCCTCCGGGGCCCGTGAATTCACCCCTCCACTTT.

This clonotype was picked up many times. The genes are TRBV7-2 and TRBJ2-1, with TRBD2 matching 12 bases. The CDR3 has 15 residues. V shed 5 bases and J 4 bases; nucleotides not matched to a gene: 3. Germline CDR1 is SGHTA and CDR2 is FQGNSA. CDR3 nucleotide sequence: TGTGCCAGCAGCGAGGGGACTAGCGGGTACAATGAGCAGTTCTTC. This encodes CASSEGTSGYNEQFF. The entire variable domain, with the rest obtained from reference TRBV7-2 and TRBJ2-1, is as follows: GAGVSQSPSNKVTEKGKDVELRCDPISGHTALYWYRQSLGQGLEFLIYFQGNSAPDKSGLPSDRFSAERTGGSVSTLTIQRTQQEDSAVYLCASSEGTSGYNEQFFGPGTRLTVL.

The CDR3 sequence: CASSQERRRDRSVVEEQFF. The CDR3 coding sequence is TGTGCCAGCAGCCAAGAAAGACGTCGGGACAGGTCAGTAGTTGAGGAGCAGTTCTTC. The chain links TRBV14 to TRBJ2-1; 8 bases are shared with TRBD1. Germline trimming cut 0 bases from V and 10 bases from J; bases unmatched to any gene: 20. Germline V gives CDR1 SGHDN, CDR2 FVKESK. This CDR3 is 19 amino acids long.

Many counts were recorded for this clonotype. The chain combines TRBV6-2 or TRBV6-3 with TRBJ2-1, with 9 bases matching TRBD2. The germline V gene encodes CDR1 MNHEY and CDR2 SVGEGT. The CDR3 is made up of 13 amino acids. The J segment lost 7 bases and the V segment lost 7 bases, leaving 5 bases of the junction unmatched. The CDR3 sequence is CASNSAGGNEQFF. CDR3 DNA sequence: TGTGCCAGCAACAGCGCGGGAGGGAATGAGCAGTTCTTC.

This clonotype was seen at least ten times. J is TRBJ2-5 and V is TRBV25-1; 9 bases are shared with TRBD2. V was clipped by 6 bases and J by 4 bases; unmatched bases: 15. This CDR3 is 17 amino acids long. Germline lookup yields CDR1 MGHDK and CDR2 SYGVNS. The CDR3 is CASRRSGGRAGGETQYF. In DNA, the CDR3 is TGTGCCAGCAGGCGTTCCGGCGGGAGGGCCGGGGGAGAGACCCAGTACTTC.

This clonotype was counted between two and nine times. This chain connects TRBV18 to TRBJ2-5; TRBD2 matches at 12 bases. There are 16 residues in the CDR3. Germline values: CDR1 KGHSH, CDR2 LQKENI. V dropped 2 bases and J dropped 2; count of bases not matched to a gene: 3. The CDR3, as DNA: TGTGCCAGCTCACCAATGACTAGCGGGAGACAAGAGACCCAGTACTTC. Its translation is CASSPMTSGRQETQYF. Full variable domain (rest looked up from reference TRBV18 and TRBJ2-5): NAGVMQNPRHLVRRRGQEARLRCSPMKGHSHVYWYRQLPEEGLKFMVYLQKENIIDESGMPKERFSAEFPKEGPSILRIQQVVRGDSAAYFCASSPMTSGRQETQYFGPGTRLLVL.

The chain combines TRBV7-2 with TRBJ1-1, with D possibly matching TRBD1 (6 bases). Between the trimmed V and J ends, which lost 1 base and 4 bases, there was a span of 13 bases. The germline V gene encodes CDR1 SGHTA and CDR2 FQGNSA. CDR3 size: 15 residues. CDR3 sequence: CASSLDPGGGTEAFF. The DNA of the CDR3 is TGTGCCAGCAGCTTAGATCCGGGAGGGGGCACTGAAGCTTTCTTT.

This clonotype was picked up many times. J is TRBJ2-2 and V is TRBV6-4, with D possibly TRBD1 on 6 matching bases. From germline, CDR1 is MRHNA and CDR2 SNTAGT. Trimming took off 6 bases at V and 3 bases at J, with 11 bases between the two ends. The CDR3 runs 14 residues. This CDR3 is CASSRTADTGELFF. The CDR3 nucleotides are TGTGCCAGCAGCAGGACAGCCGACACCGGGGAGCTGTTTTTT.

The genes are TRBV12-3 or TRBV12-4 and TRBJ1-2, with 8 nucleotides matching TRBD1. V gave up 5 bases and J gave up 1 base; unmatched junction bases: 9. The CDR3 length is 16 residues. The CDR3 DNA reads TGTGCCAGCAGTCCCCCCGGGACAGGACGTAACTATGGCTACACCTTC. Encoded protein: CASSPPGTGRNYGYTF.

This clonotype was counted between two and nine times. The J gene is TRBJ1-1, the V gene TRBV19, with 7 bases fitting TRBD1. J was trimmed by 8 bases and V by 8 bases; bases with no gene match: 11. The V gene's germline CDR1 is LNHDA and CDR2 SQIVND (reference sequence). The CDR3 totals 13 residues. The DNA of the CDR3 is TGTGCCAGTGACCAACGACAGGGCTCAGAAGCTTTCTTT. Amino acids: CASDQRQGSEAFF. Drawing the rest from reference TRBV19 and TRBJ1-1, the complete variable domain is DGGITQSPKYLFRKEGQNVTLSCEQNLNHDAMYWYRQDPGQGLRLIYYSQIVNDFQKGDIAEGYSVSREKKESFPLTVTSAQKNPTAFYLCASDQRQGSEAFFGQGTRLTVV.

This rearrangement joins TRBV28 to TRBJ2-3, with TRBD2 matching 13 bases. The CDR3 loop spans 19 amino acids. V lost 3 bases to trimming and J lost 0 bases; unmatched junction nucleotides: 9. The germline V gene encodes CDR1 MDHEN and CDR2 SYDVKM. CDR3 amino acids: CASSFAGLAGAISTDTQYF. For the CDR3, the DNA is TGTGCCAGCAGTTTTGCCGGACTAGCGGGGGCGATTAGCACAGATACGCAGTATTTT. Supplemented by reference TRBV28 and TRBJ2-3, the full variable domain reads DVKVTQSSRYLVKRTGEKVFLECVQDMDHENMFWYRQDPGLGLRLIYFSYDVKMKEKGDIPEGYSVSREKKERFSLILESASTNQTSMYLCASSFAGLAGAISTDTQYFGPGTRLTVL.

The sample holds a few counts of this clonotype. The V call is TRBV5-1, the J call TRBJ2-7; 13 positions match TRBD2. Per the germline V gene, CDR1 is SGHRS and CDR2 is YFSETQ. CDR3 length: 17 residues. V gave up 1 base and J gave up 5 bases; unmatched junction bases: 9. CDR3 loop: CASSLTYRLAGGDEQYF. Written as DNA, the CDR3 is TGCGCCAGCAGCTTGACCTACCGACTAGCGGGGGGTGACGAGCAGTACTTC.

This clonotype was seen a few times. J is TRBJ2-5 and V is TRBV12-5; the D is unclear. Germline CDR1 and CDR2: LGHNT and FRNRAP. The CDR3 runs to 13 residues. V lost 4 bases and J lost 2, with 8 bases in between. For the CDR3, the DNA is TGTGCTAGTGGTTCGACAAATCAAGAGACCCAGTACTTC. It codes for CASGSTNQETQYF.

This clonotype showed up many times. The CDR3 bases are TGTGCCAGCACCCCGGGAGAAGTCACCGGGGAGCTGTTTTTT. It translates to CASTPGEVTGELFF. This sequence joins TRBV6-2 or TRBV6-3 and TRBJ2-2; D is perhaps TRBD2 (6 bases). Germline V gene lookup returns CDR1 MNHEY and CDR2 SVGEGT. This CDR3 spans 14 amino acids. Trimming shortened V by 7 bases and J by 4 bases, and 13 bases separated the two germline ends.

This clonotype occurred many times. CDR3 DNA: TGTGCCAGCAGCTCCCGGGACGGAGCCTACGAGCAGTACTTC. Translation gives CASSSRDGAYEQYF. This sequence joins TRBV7-2 and TRBJ2-7, with D tentatively TRBD1 or TRBD2 (5 bases each). The CDR3 is 14 residues long. Trimming removed 4 bases at V and 2 bases at J, with 12 bases between. Per germline, CDR1 SGHTA and CDR2 FQGNSA. The full variable domain, completed using reference TRBV7-2 and TRBJ2-7, is GAGVSQSPSNKVTEKGKDVELRCDPISGHTALYWYRQSLGQGLEFLIYFQGNSAPDKSGLPSDRFSAERTGGSVSTLTIQRTQQEDSAVYLCASSSRDGAYEQYFGPGTRLTVT.

The sample holds a few counts of this clonotype. This chain connects TRBV29-1 to TRBJ2-2; possibly TRBD1 for D (7 bases). The ends were cut back, 7 bases at V and 7 bases at J, with 19 bases in the middle. There are 14 residues in the CDR3. Per the germline V gene, CDR1 is SQVTM and CDR2 is ANQGSEA. For the CDR3, the DNA is TGCAGCGCCTACCGGAGGGGGCTGGGCGGGGAGCTGTTTTTT. The encoded protein is CSAYRRGLGGELFF.

V and J are TRBV7-2 and TRBJ1-4; 7 nucleotides agree with TRBD1. The V and J ends lost 5 bases and 2 bases, in that order; junction bases with no gene match: 8. The V gene's germline CDR1 is SGHTA and CDR2 FQGNSA. This CDR3 region has 16 residues. CDR3 sequence: CASSRLSQGTNEKLFF. CDR3 sequence (DNA): TGTGCCAGCAGCCGCTTATCACAGGGGACTAATGAAAAACTGTTTTTT. Variable domain in full (rest from reference TRBV7-2 and TRBJ1-4): GAGVSQSPSNKVTEKGKDVELRCDPISGHTALYWYRQSLGQGLEFLIYFQGNSAPDKSGLPSDRFSAERTGGSVSTLTIQRTQQEDSAVYLCASSRLSQGTNEKLFFGSGTQLSVL.